These 14 T cell receptor beta chains came from one sample sequenced in a study of CXCR3-negative and CXCR3-positive naive CD8 T cells. The TRB cDNA libraries were prepared by 5' RACE with UMI labels. For each CDR3 protein, TCRdb gives one entry from its re-call of the 5' RACE reads, without DNA. This sample carries 70,000 to 95,000 distinct CDR3 sequences, with 1.5% to 2% going to the ten biggest clones. The sequencing sample was made of naive CXCR3- CD8+ T cells from blood. Subset defined: CD45RO-CCR7+CD27+CD95- naive CD8+ T cells lacking CXCR3 (TNR3-). The source is a human donor in good health. Some clones in this sample may be carry-over from other donors' samples.

This chain connects TRBV27 to TRBJ1-4; TCRdb gives TRBD1 as the D gene, but with no DNA this cannot be confirmed. CDR3 length equals 19 residues. Per the germline V gene, CDR1 is MNHEY and CDR2 is SMNVEV (reference sequence). CDR3 region: CASSLGAGADFSSGEKLFF.

J is TRBJ2-1 and V is TRBV19; lacking DNA, the TRBD2 call made by TCRdb goes unchecked. The length of the CDR3 is 14 residues. Looked up from germline, CDR1 is LNHDA and CDR2 is SQIVND (reference sequence). The CDR3 is CASKSSGPYNEQFF.

CDR3 amino acids: CASSEGRAVDNEQFF. The chain has TRBV7-9 and TRBJ2-1; TCRdb selects TRBD2, and the lack of DNA leaves this call unchecked. The CDR3 consists of 15 residues. Germline CDR1 reads SEHNR; CDR2 reads FQNEAQ (reference sequence).

V is TRBV6-1 and J is TRBJ2-7. Germline CDR1 reads MNHNS; CDR2 reads SASEGT. The length of the CDR3 is 13 residues. CDR3 sequence: CASSGTVAYEQYF.

The J gene is TRBJ2-2, the V gene TRBV4-3. From germline, CDR1 is LGHNA and CDR2 YSLEER. The CDR3 runs 15 residues. CDR3 loop: CASSQDRANTGELFF.

V and J are TRBV29-1 and TRBJ1-1; the D call of TRBD1 rests on TCRdb alone, since no DNA is present to check it. Per the germline V gene, CDR1 is SQVTM and CDR2 is ANQGSEA. The CDR3 totals 13 residues. This CDR3 is CSTPGQRSTEAFF.

The gene calls are TRBV6-5 and TRBJ1-2; the TRBD1 assignment by TCRdb is unverifiable without DNA. The CDR3 has 15 amino acids. Germline V lookup: CDR1 MNHEY, CDR2 SVGAGI. The CDR3 sequence: CASSYDSRTGYGYTF.

The chain carries TRBV7-9 and TRBJ2-5. The CDR3 is 12 residues long. Germline V gene sequence: CDR1 SEHNR, CDR2 FQNEAQ (reference sequence). CDR3 sequence reads: CASSPQRETQYF.

This sequence joins TRBV7-8 and TRBJ2-7. The germline V gene encodes CDR1 SGHVS and CDR2 FQNEAQ. CDR3 length: 14 amino acids. The CDR3 region is CASSLAGSAYEQYF. Looking up the rest from reference TRBV7-8 and TRBJ2-7 gives the full variable domain: GAGVSQSPRYKVAKRGQDVALRCDPISGHVSLFWYQQALGQGPEFLTYFQNEAQLDKSGLPSDRFFAERPEGSVSTLKIQRTQQEDSAVYLCASSLAGSAYEQYFGPGTRLTVT.

The chain carries TRBV5-6 and TRBJ1-1. Germline-derived CDR1 and CDR2 are SGHDT and YYEEEE. The CDR3 contains 15 residues. The chain's CDR3 is CASSYGGGADTEAFF. Drawing the rest from reference TRBV5-6 and TRBJ1-1, the complete variable domain is DAGVTQSPTHLIKTRGQQVTLRCSPKSGHDTVSWYQQALGQGPQFIFQYYEEEERQRGNFPDRFSGHQFPNYSSELNVNALLLGDSALYLCASSYGGGADTEAFFGQGTRLTVV.

The chain joins TRBV28 to TRBJ1-1; TCRdb calls TRBD1, which cannot be checked without DNA. This CDR3 has 14 residues. Germline V gives CDR1 MDHEN, CDR2 SYDVKM. The CDR3 sequence: CASRRPGGGTEAFF.

The chain links TRBV11-2 to TRBJ2-5; with no DNA, the TCRdb D assignment of TRBD2 cannot be verified. CDR1 and CDR2 from the germline V gene are SGHAT and FQNNGV. CDR3 length equals 15 residues. This CDR3 reads CASSLGFLGLETQYF.

This chain's CDR3 is CSGIAGSSYNEQFF. This rearrangement joins TRBV29-1 to TRBJ2-1; lacking DNA, the TRBD2 call made by TCRdb goes unchecked. CDR1 and CDR2 (germline): SQVTM, ANQGSEA. The CDR3 sequence is 14 residues long.

The chain's CDR3 is CASSLGEVGVYNEQFF. This chain joins TRBV7-7 and TRBJ2-1; the TRBD2 assignment by TCRdb is unverifiable without DNA. The CDR3 length is 16 residues. Per the germline V gene, CDR1 is SSHAT and CDR2 is FNYEAQ (reference sequence).